The 17 T cell receptor beta chains below come from one sample, sequenced in a study of T-cell reconstitution after alpha-beta-depleted transplantation in children. The TCRbeta library incorporated unique molecular identifiers. TCRdb reprocessed the PCR reads with MiXCR, giving one entry per CDR3 protein. The sample holds about 900,000 distinct CDR3 sequences; about 30% are singletons and the top ten take roughly 31%. Sequenced material: PBMCs, mostly from graft donor cells, taken 360 days after TCRalphabeta/CD19-depleted stem cell transplant. The receptor set was obtained from a boy in the first two years of life who had a stem cell transplant for SCID, so the T cells may come from the graft donor.

V is TRBV7-3 and J is TRBJ2-7, with 9 nucleotides matching TRBD2. Germline CDR1 is SGHTA and CDR2 is FQGTGA. The V gene end was trimmed by 1 base and the J gene end by 2 bases; junction bases not matched to a gene: 3. The CDR3 has 15 residues. As DNA, the CDR3 is TGTGCCAGCAGCTTAAGGGGCGGGGGGGCCTACGAGCAGTACTTC. Translating it yields CASSLRGGGAYEQYF.

This rearrangement joins TRBV6-1 to TRBJ1-4; D remains ambiguous. The V and J ends lost 8 bases and 0 bases respectively, with 10 bases between them. This CDR3 has 14 amino acids. CDR1 MNHNS and CDR2 SASEGT come from the germline V gene. The CDR3 is CASGRLATNEKLFF. CDR3 DNA sequence: TGTGCCAGCGGGAGGTTAGCAACTAATGAAAAACTGTTTTTT.

The chain combines TRBV29-1 with TRBJ2-1, with D perhaps assigned TRBD1 or TRBD2 (6 bases each). The CDR3 extends over 13 amino acids. Germline CDR1 reads SQVTM; CDR2 reads ANQGSEA. V dropped 3 bases and J dropped 7 bases, with 13 bases sitting between them. CDR3: CSVEHRGRNEQFF. CDR3 in DNA: TGCAGCGTTGAGCATAGGGGGAGGAATGAGCAGTTCTTC.

This clonotype has ten or more counts. The chain couples TRBV7-8 to TRBJ2-7; 8 bases map to TRBD1. This CDR3 spans 14 amino acids. Germline V gene data show CDR1 as SGHVS and CDR2 as FQNEAQ. V shed 4 bases and J 4 bases; nucleotides not matched to a gene: 6. The DNA of the CDR3 is TGTGCCAGCAGCTACCGGGACAGGCTATACGAGCAGTACTTC. This encodes CASSYRDRLYEQYF.

J is TRBJ1-6 and V is TRBV4-3, with D hard to call. The CDR3 spans 15 residues. Trimming removed 0 bases at V and 6 bases at J, with 9 bases between. Germline lookup yields CDR1 LGHNA and CDR2 YSLEER. The CDR3 loop reads CASSQDPQINSPLHF. The CDR3 DNA reads TGCGCCAGCAGCCAAGATCCACAGATTAATTCACCCCTCCACTTT.

A few counts support this clonotype. The V and J genes are TRBV19 and TRBJ2-2, with 8 nucleotides matching TRBD1. The CDR3 length is 16 residues. CDR1 is LNHDA and CDR2 is SQIVND in the germline V gene (reference sequence). The junction had 7 bases not matched to a gene; V was cut back by 6 bases and J by 1 base. CDR3 loop: CASRSLGTGNTGELFF. The CDR3 nucleotides are TGTGCCAGTAGATCCCTCGGGACAGGGAACACCGGGGAGCTGTTTTTT.

The chain is built from TRBV7-9 and TRBJ2-7; D possibly corresponds to TRBD2 (6 bases). The V end lost 1 base, the J end lost 9 bases, and 19 bases lay between the germline ends. CDR1 SEHNR and CDR2 FQNEAQ come from the germline V gene (reference sequence). The CDR3 is 15 residues long. CDR3 residues: CASSLEGGAPPGQYF. The DNA of the CDR3 is TGTGCCAGCAGCTTAGAGGGAGGTGCCCCCCCTGGGCAGTACTTC. The variable domain in full, with the rest retrieved from reference TRBV7-9 and TRBJ2-7, is DTGVSQNPRHKITKRGQNVTFRCDPISEHNRLYWYRQTLGQGPEFLTYFQNEAQLEKSRLLSDRFSAERPKGSFSTLEIQRTEQGDSAMYLCASSLEGGAPPGQYFGPGTRLTVT.

The CDR3 DNA reads as TGTGCCAGCACCTCTGACAGGTCGTCTGGAAACACTGAAGCTTTCTTT. Its protein is CASTSDRSSGNTEAFF. J is TRBJ1-1 and V is TRBV6-1; the D gene is possibly TRBD1 (6 bases). From germline, CDR1 is MNHNS and CDR2 SASEGT. The CDR3 has 16 residues. V was cut by 7 bases and J by 2 bases, with 20 bases left in between.

The chain is built from TRBV12-3 or TRBV12-4 and TRBJ2-7; 7 nucleotides agree with TRBD2. The CDR3 spans 16 residues. V was pared by 6 bases and J by 0 bases, with 11 bases of the junction left unmatched. The CDR3 DNA is TGTGCCAGCAGCCCCGGACGACGGACTAGCTCCTACGAGCAGTACTTC. Protein sequence: CASSPGRRTSSYEQYF.

The rearrangement uses TRBV4-1 and TRBJ2-1; 8 bases are a match to TRBD2. The CDR3 runs 17 residues. V was clipped by 3 bases and J by 4 bases; unmatched bases: 11. Germline loops: CDR1 MGHRA, CDR2 YSYEKL. For the CDR3, the DNA is TGCGCCAGCAGCCAGGCCATTAGCGGGGCCTTTTACAATGAGCAGTTCTTC. Residues: CASSQAISGAFYNEQFF.

This clonotype occurred many times. V and J are TRBV15 and TRBJ2-1; D possibly corresponds to TRBD2 (5 bases). Germline CDR1 reads LNHNV; CDR2 reads YYDKDF (reference sequence). Trimming cost V 2 bases and J 8 bases, with 7 bases left between them. CDR3 size: 12 residues. The CDR3 spells CATSRTRDEQFF. The CDR3 region has the DNA TGTGCCACCAGCAGAACTAGGGATGAGCAGTTCTTC.

V usage is TRBV25-1 and J usage is TRBJ2-7; TRBD2 is a possible D gene (6 bases). Trimming shortened V by 0 bases and J by 5 bases, and 17 bases separated the two germline ends. From germline, CDR1 is MGHDK and CDR2 SYGVNS. The CDR3 runs to 16 residues. DNA for the CDR3: TGTGCCAGCAGTGAATATGGAGGGGTAGCGAGAAACGAGCAGTACTTC. Protein: CASSEYGGVARNEQYF.

This clonotype showed up just a few times. V gene TRBV20-1 combines with J gene TRBJ1-2, with D maybe TRBD1 (5 bases). Germline V CDR1 and CDR2: DFQATT, SNEGSKA (reference sequence). Trimming took off 7 bases at V and 1 base at J, with 13 bases between the two ends. The CDR3 is 13 amino acids. CDR3 residues: CSVPFRVNYGYTF. The CDR3 DNA is TGCAGTGTTCCATTCAGGGTTAACTATGGCTACACCTTC.

The genes are TRBV7-9 and TRBJ1-5; D is unresolved. Germline-derived CDR1 and CDR2 are SEHNR and FQNEAQ (reference sequence). The CDR3 is 17 amino acids. Deletions cut 1 base from V and 2 bases from J, with 15 bases between. DNA for the CDR3: TGTGCCAGCAGCTTAGTGGACGGTAAAGAACGCAATCAGCCCCAGCATTTT. It is translated as CASSLVDGKERNQPQHF.

The genes are TRBV5-1 and TRBJ2-2, with 7 bases fitting TRBD1. This CDR3 comprises 15 residues. V shed 4 bases, J shed 0 bases, and the junction held 3 bases outside the gene matches. CDR1 is SGHRS, CDR2 YFSETQ, per germline. CDR3 residues: CASSARGTNTGELFF. The CDR3 DNA is TGCGCCAGCAGCGCCAGGGGGACGAACACCGGGGAGCTGTTTTTT.

There are a few counts of this clonotype. The rearrangement joins TRBV5-1 to TRBJ1-1; D might be TRBD1 (6 bases). The germline V gene has CDR1 SGHRS and CDR2 YFSETQ. V lost 4 bases, J lost 4 bases, and 20 bases lay in between. The CDR3 is made up of 16 amino acids. In nucleotides, the CDR3 is TGCGCCAGCAGCCCCATTGGTGGGGGCAGGAGCACTGAAGCTTTCTTT. It codes for CASSPIGGGRSTEAFF.

The chain combines TRBV9 with TRBJ2-1, with D maybe TRBD2 (6 bases). V was pared by 1 base and J by 10 bases, with 15 bases between. CDR1 and CDR2 (germline): SGDLS, YYNGEE. There are 14 residues in the CDR3. The DNA of the CDR3 is TGTGCCAGCAGCGTACCCCCCGGGGGTGGCGAGCAGTTCTTC. Encoded protein: CASSVPPGGGEQFF.